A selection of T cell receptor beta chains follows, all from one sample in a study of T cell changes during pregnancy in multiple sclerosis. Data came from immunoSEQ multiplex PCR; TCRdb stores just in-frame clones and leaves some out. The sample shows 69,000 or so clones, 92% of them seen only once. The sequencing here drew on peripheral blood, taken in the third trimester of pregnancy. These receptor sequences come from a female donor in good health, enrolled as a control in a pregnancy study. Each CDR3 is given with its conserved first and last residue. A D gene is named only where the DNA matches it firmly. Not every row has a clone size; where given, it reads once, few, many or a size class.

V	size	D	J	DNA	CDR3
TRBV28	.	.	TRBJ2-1	TGTGCCAGCAGTTTCGGGGGTTCCTACAATGAGCAGTTCTTC	CASSFGGSYNEQFF
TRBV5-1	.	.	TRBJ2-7	TGCGCCAGCAGCTCCCACTACGAGCAGTACTTC	CASSSHYEQYF
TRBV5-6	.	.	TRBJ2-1	TGTGCCAGCAGCTTGGTGGCCGGTCAGGGGAGGGTCAATGAGCAGTTCTTC	CASSLVAGQGRVNEQFF
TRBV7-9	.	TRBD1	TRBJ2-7	TGTGCCAGCAGCGGGACAGGGGGCTTCGAGCAGTACTTC	CASSGTGGFEQYF
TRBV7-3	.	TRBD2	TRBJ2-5	TGTGCCAGCAGCCCAGGGACTACGCCCCCTCAAGAGACCCAGTACTTC	CASSPGTTPPQETQYF
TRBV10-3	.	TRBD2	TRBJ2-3	TGTGCCATCAGTCAGCGGGAGAGCACAGATACGCAGTATTTT	CAISQRESTDTQYF
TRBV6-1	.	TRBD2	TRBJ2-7	TGTGCCAGCAGTGGACGGGGGGATGTATCAGACCCTTACGAGCAGTACTTC	CASSGRGDVSDPYEQYF
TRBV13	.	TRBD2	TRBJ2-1	TGTGCCATCTCGGGGACTAGCGCTCCTGACAATGAGCAGTTCTTC	CAISGTSAPDNEQFF
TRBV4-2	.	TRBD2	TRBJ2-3	TGTGCCAGCAGCCAAGGAATGGGGGGGAGCACAGATACGCAGTATTTT	CASSQGMGGSTDTQYF
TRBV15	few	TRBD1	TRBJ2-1	TGTGCCACCAGCAGAGATCAAATTACCCAGGGACAGGGGGCGAGCGATGAGCAGTTCTTC	CATSRDQITQGQGASDEQFF
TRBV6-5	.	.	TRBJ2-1	TGTGCCAGCAGTTACCAGCGGGACAAGATCTACAATGAGCAGTTCTTC	CASSYQRDKIYNEQFF
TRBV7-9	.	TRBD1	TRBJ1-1	TGTGCCAGCAGCCACCTGGGACAGGGAAGAACTGAAGCTTTCTTT	CASSHLGQGRTEAFF
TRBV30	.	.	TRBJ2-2	TGTGCCTGGAGTGATACAGACACCGGGGAGCTGTTTTTT	CAWSDTDTGELFF
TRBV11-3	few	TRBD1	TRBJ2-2	TGTGCCAGCAGCTTAGCCAAGGGGGCCACCGGGGAGCTGTTTTTT	CASSLAKGATGELFF
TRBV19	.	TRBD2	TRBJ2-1	TGTGCCAGTAGGCTGACTAGCGGGGTAAATAATGAGCAGTTCTTC	CASRLTSGVNNEQFF
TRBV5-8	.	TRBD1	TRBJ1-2	TGTGCCAGCAGCTTTCGACAGGGCTATGGCTACACCTTC	CASSFRQGYGYTF
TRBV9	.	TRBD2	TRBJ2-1	TGTGCCAGCAGCGTAGTGCGGGGGGGCCTCAATGAGCAGTTCTTC	CASSVVRGGLNEQFF
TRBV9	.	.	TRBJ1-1	TGTGCCAGCAGCGTGAGTGACAGGTATAACACTGAAGCTTTCTTT	CASSVSDRYNTEAFF
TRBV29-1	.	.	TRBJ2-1	TGCAGCGTTGATCGCGACTTCTACAATGAGCAGTTCTTC	CSVDRDFYNEQFF
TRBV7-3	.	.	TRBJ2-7	TGTGCCAGCAGCCCTTCACGGGACACAGTTCCCTACGAGCAGTACTTC	CASSPSRDTVPYEQYF
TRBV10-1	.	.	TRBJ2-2	TGCGCCAGCAGCGGGACACAGAACACCGGGGAGCTGTTTTTT	CASSGTQNTGELFF
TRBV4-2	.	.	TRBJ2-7	TGTGCCAGCAGCCAAGATATGGGCCCGTCCTACGAGCAGTACTTC	CASSQDMGPSYEQYF
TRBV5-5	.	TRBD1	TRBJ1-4	TGTGCCAGCAGCTTGGGCAGGGGGCGCGAAAAACTGTTTTTT	CASSLGRGREKLFF
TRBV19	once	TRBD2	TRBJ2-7	TGTGCCAGTAGTACCACTAGCGGGGGCACCTACGAGCAGTACTTC	CASSTTSGGTYEQYF
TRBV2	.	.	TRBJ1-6	TGTGCCAGCAGGTTGACAGCCGATTATAATTCACCCCTCCACTTT	CASRLTADYNSPLHF
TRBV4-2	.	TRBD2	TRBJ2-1	TGTGCCAGCAGCCAGAGGCGCCTTAGCGGGAGTGTAAATGAGCAGTTCTTC	CASSQRRLSGSVNEQFF
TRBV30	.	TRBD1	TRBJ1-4	TGTGCCTGGACCTCAGGGGGAGTGAGAGAAAAACTGTTTTTT	CAWTSGGVREKLFF
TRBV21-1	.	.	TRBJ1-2	TGTGCCAGCAGCAAAAAGGGGAAACAGGGAGGGTTGGGTGGCTACACCTTC	CASSKKGKQGGLGGYTF
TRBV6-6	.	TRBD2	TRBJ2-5	TGTGCCAGCATGGATAGCGGGGGGGTAGAGACCCAGTACTTC	CASMDSGGVETQYF
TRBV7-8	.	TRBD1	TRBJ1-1	TGTGCCAGCAGCTCAGCATCCCCGGGACAGTATGCTTTCTTT	CASSSASPGQYAFF
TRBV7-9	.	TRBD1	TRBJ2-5	TGTGCCAGCAGCCCTAGACAGGGGCGAGAGACCCAGTACTTC	CASSPRQGRETQYF
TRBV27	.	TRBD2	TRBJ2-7	TGTGCCAGCAGTCGATCCGGGGGGGGGCGCCCCTCCTACGAGCAGTACTTC	CASSRSGGGRPSYEQYF
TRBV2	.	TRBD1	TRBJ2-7	TGTGCCAGCCAATGGACAGGCTCCTACGAGCAGTACTTC	CASQWTGSYEQYF
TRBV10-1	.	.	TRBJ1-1	TGCGCCAGCTATGTTGGTCGGATCAGGGGAACTAACACTGAAGCTTTCTTT	CASYVGRIRGTNTEAFF
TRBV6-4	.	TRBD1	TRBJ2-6	TGTGCCAGCAGTGAACAGGGGCAGGGGGCCAACGTCCTGACTTTC	CASSEQGQGANVLTF
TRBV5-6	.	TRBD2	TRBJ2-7	TGTGCCAGCAGCTTAGCGGGGCTAACCTACGAGCAGTACTTC	CASSLAGLTYEQYF
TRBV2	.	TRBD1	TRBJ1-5	TGTGCCAGCAGAGGGGGCCCCGATCAGCCCCAGCATTTT	CASRGGPDQPQHF
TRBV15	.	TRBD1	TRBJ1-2	TGTGCCACCAGCATGGGGACAGTGTTTGGGGGCTACACCTTC	CATSMGTVFGGYTF
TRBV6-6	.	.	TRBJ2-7	TGTGCCAGCAGTTACTCGAGTACAGGGAACGAGCAGTACTTC	CASSYSSTGNEQYF